Sequencing of this T cell receptor (beta chain) was carried out in a study of blood T cell repertoires in COVID-19. Study at large: Samples representing acute and convalescent COVID-19 were sourced from the United States, Italy and Spain.

The study recruited people aged roughly 18 to 89 years across around 23 US areas. This clone was observed a single time. Original analysis: Amplification with reference gene primers provided the estimates of nucleated cell counts. Repertoires were generated with immunoSEQ multiplex PCR, while TCRdb's copy carries only in-frame clones and drops some. The D gene and trimming were derived from the DNA, and the V and J assignments and clone size from that table. In the table there are about 240,000 clones, around 86% of which are singletons. Germline assignment: CDR1 SNHLY and CDR2 FYNNEI. V lost 9 bases to trimming and J lost 5 bases; unmatched junction nucleotides: 7. The CDR3 spans 13 residues.

The J gene is TRBJ2-3, the V gene TRBV2; TRBD1 aligns across 8 bases. The sequence came from a woman aged 40-49 years with acute COVID-19. Sequenced: PBMCs or T cells enriched from blood (not recorded which). CDR3 region: CARQGVLKDTQYF. CDR3 nucleotide sequence: TGTGCCAGACAGGGGGTTTTAAAAGATACGCAGTATTTT.